The text below deals with one T cell receptor (beta chain). This record belongs to a study of CD8 T cells in Susac syndrome. When the RNA was reverse transcribed, random hexamers were used with an input of roughly 0.45 to 1 ug. TCRdb reprocessed the immunoSEQ multiplex PCR reads via MiXCR and lists one record per CDR3 protein. The repertoire consists of under 350,000 distinct CDR3 sequences, with 92% occurring once and the leading ten covering roughly 0.07%. Germline V gives CDR1 SGHDT, CDR2 YYEEEE. The CDR3 is 16 residues long. The V segment lost 5 bases and the J segment 4 bases; nucleotides outside the gene matches: 3.

The clonotype originates from a human donor with multiple sclerosis. This chain links TRBV5-6 with TRBJ2-1; TRBD2 matches 16 bases. The material sequenced was CD4+ T cells from PBMCs. The CDR3 DNA reads TGTGCCAGCAGAGGGGGACTAGCGGGGGGGTACAATGAGCAGTTCTTC. Residues: CASRGGLAGGYNEQFF. Variable domain in full (rest from reference TRBV5-6 and TRBJ2-1): DAGVTQSPTHLIKTRGQQVTLRCSPKSGHDTVSWYQQALGQGPQFIFQYYEEEERQRGNFPDRFSGHQFPNYSSELNVNALLLGDSALYLCASRGGLAGGYNEQFFGPGTRLTVL.